The source of this T cell receptor (beta chain) is a study of T cells after yellow fever vaccination. CDR3 size: 14 residues. Germline V gives CDR1 LGHNA, CDR2 YNFKEQ. V was shortened by 6 bases and J by 10 bases, with 16 bases between the two germline ends. UMIs and a universal primer site were added when TCR cDNA was made by 5'RACE template switching. TCRdb analysed the 5' RACE reads with MiXCR anew, one entry per CDR3 protein. The table includes over 300,000 distinct CDR3 sequences, around 7% detected once. This clonotype was detected a few times. Sequenced material: PBMCs, taken 45 days after the first yellow fever vaccination. The sequence came from a young man who received the YFV17D yellow fever vaccine. The rearrangement links TRBV4-2 to TRBJ1-6, with TRBD1 as a possible D gene (5 bases). This CDR3 is CASRGPTKGSPLHF. As DNA, the CDR3 is TGTGCCAGCAGGGGACCTACGAAAGGGTCACCCCTCCACTTT.